The 28 T cell receptor beta chains given below trace back to one sample, sequenced in a study of blood T cell repertoires in COVID-19. The method was immunoSEQ multiplex PCR; TCRdb's version includes in-frame clones alone and lacks a portion of them. The sample contains 540,000 or so clones, roughly 91% of which appear only once. Sequenced material: peripheral blood. These receptor sequences come from a woman aged 50 to 65 with COVID-19, enrolled during active disease.

The J gene is TRBJ2-2, the V gene TRBV7-9; 10 nucleotides agree with TRBD1. This CDR3 spans 17 amino acids. V lost 5 bases to trimming and J lost 5 bases; unmatched junction nucleotides: 11. Germline assignment: CDR1 SEHNR and CDR2 FQNEAQ (reference sequence). In DNA, the CDR3 is TGTGCCAGCAGCCTACAGCCGGGGACAGGGGTGACCGGGGAGCTGTTTTTT. Amino acid sequence: CASSLQPGTGVTGELFF.

The chain joins TRBV19 to TRBJ1-2, with 8 bases fitting TRBD1. The V gene's germline CDR1 is LNHDA and CDR2 SQIVND (reference sequence). V dropped 5 bases and J dropped 2; count of bases not matched to a gene: 7. CDR3 length: 15 residues. In DNA form, the CDR3 reads TGTGCCAGTAGTCGGGTCGGGACAGGAAACTATGGCTACACCTTC. It translates to CASSRVGTGNYGYTF.

There are a few counts of this clone. The chain couples TRBV19 to TRBJ1-5; possibly TRBD1 for D (6 bases). Trimming shortened V by 9 bases and J by 0 bases, and 21 bases separated the two germline ends. The CDR3 spans 17 residues. Germline CDR1 reads LNHDA; CDR2 reads SQIVND (reference sequence). This CDR3 is CASRPLTGSYSNQPQHF. The CDR3, as DNA: TGTGCCAGCCGGCCTTTGACAGGTAGCTATAGCAATCAGCCCCAGCATTTT.

J is TRBJ2-3 and V is TRBV19, with D tentatively TRBD1 (6 bases). V gave up 7 bases and J gave up 7 bases, with 15 bases separating them. The CDR3 is made up of 13 amino acids. The germline V gene has CDR1 LNHDA and CDR2 SQIVND (reference sequence). DNA for the CDR3: TGTGCCAGTACCAGGGGCGAACCGAATACGCAGTATTTT. Protein sequence: CASTRGEPNTQYF.

This chain links TRBV7-9 with TRBJ1-5; possibly TRBD1 for D (5 bases). V shed 6 bases and J shed 5 bases, with 8 bases lying between them. The CDR3 is 12 amino acids. Germline values: CDR1 SEHNR, CDR2 FQNEAQ (reference sequence). The CDR3 nucleotides read TGTGCCAGCAGTTGGGGGGATCAGCCCCAGCATTTT. It codes for CASSWGDQPQHF.

This clone was observed a single time. This chain links TRBV5-4 with TRBJ1-2; unclear D gene. V was trimmed by 4 bases and J by 8 bases, leaving 9 bases between them. CDR3 length equals 11 residues. Germline CDR1 SGHNT, CDR2 YYREEE (reference sequence). The CDR3 bases are TGTGCCAGCAGCGATCGAGGGGGCTACACCTTC. Its translation is CASSDRGGYTF.

This chain uses TRBV2 with TRBJ2-1; TRBD1 aligns across 7 bases. Trimming at V came to 3 bases and at J to 4 bases, leaving 6 bases not matched to a gene. CDR3 length equals 15 residues. Per germline, CDR1 SNHLY and CDR2 FYNNEI. CDR3 nucleotide sequence: TGTGCCAGCAGTGACCCCGGGACAGATTACAATGAGCAGTTCTTC. This gives the protein CASSDPGTDYNEQFF. Full variable domain (remainder filled in from reference TRBV2 and TRBJ2-1): EPEVTQTPSHQVTQMGQEVILRCVPISNHLYFYWYRQILGQKVEFLVSFYNNEISEKSEIFDDQFSVERPDGSNFTLKIRSTKLEDSAMYFCASSDPGTDYNEQFFGPGTRLTVL.

This rearrangement joins TRBV27 to TRBJ2-7; possibly TRBD1 for D (6 bases). Germline V gene data show CDR1 as MNHEY and CDR2 as SMNVEV (reference sequence). The V gene lost 0 bases and the J gene lost 3 bases, with 18 bases spanning the gap. The CDR3 runs 17 residues. The CDR3 sequence: CASSLSKFRGQFYEQYF. The CDR3 coding sequence is TGTGCCAGCAGTTTATCGAAATTCAGGGGACAATTCTACGAGCAGTACTTC.

This sequence joins TRBV21-1 and TRBJ1-1. TRBV21-1 is a documented pseudogene. The CDR3 runs to 13 residues. The DNA of the CDR3 is TGTGCCAGCAGCCCTCAGGCCCGGGGGGAAGCTTTCTTT. Translation gives CASSPQARGEAFF.

The CDR3 DNA reads as TGTGCCAGCAGCTTCGGGGGTTTGACTGAAGCTTTCTTT. Translating gives CASSFGGLTEAFF. The chain uses TRBV5-6 and TRBJ1-1; TRBD1 might be the D (5 bases). This CDR3 is 13 amino acids long. Germline CDR1 SGHDT, CDR2 YYEEEE. The V and J ends lost 2 bases and 5 bases respectively, with 10 bases between them.

The chain links TRBV9 to TRBJ2-3; possible D gene TRBD2, 6 bases. Germline assignment: CDR1 SGDLS and CDR2 YYNGEE. CDR3 length: 16 amino acids. V was clipped by 0 bases and J by 2 bases, with 13 bases between them. CDR3 region: CASSVVSGLPTDTQYF. The CDR3, as DNA: TGTGCCAGCAGCGTAGTTTCGGGACTCCCCACAGATACGCAGTATTTT. The full variable domain, completed using reference TRBV9 and TRBJ2-3, is DSGVTQTPKHLITATGQRVTLRCSPRSGDLSVYWYQQSLDQGLQFLIQYYNGEERAKGNILERFSAQQFPDLHSELNLSSLELGDSALYFCASSVVSGLPTDTQYFGPGTRLTVL.

The chain is built from TRBV5-1 and TRBJ2-1, with 14 bases identical to TRBD2. This CDR3 has 19 amino acids. CDR1 is SGHRS, CDR2 YFSETQ, per germline. V lost 0 bases and J lost 0; bases outside the gene matches: 5. The CDR3: CASSLEGLAGASSYNEQFF. DNA for the CDR3: TGCGCCAGCAGCTTGGAGGGACTAGCGGGGGCGAGCTCCTACAATGAGCAGTTCTTC.

The chain is built from TRBV19 and TRBJ2-3; TRBD2 is a possible D gene (5 bases). CDR3 length equals 13 residues. Germline V lookup: CDR1 LNHDA, CDR2 SQIVND (reference sequence). With 5 bases removed from V and 3 bases from J, the gap between germline ends came to 9 bases. The chain's CDR3 is CASSGGETDTQYF. CDR3 DNA sequence: TGTGCCAGTAGTGGTGGGGAGACAGATACGCAGTATTTT.

The chain uses TRBV5-6 and TRBJ2-7; 14 bases map to TRBD2. V trimming: 2 bases; J trimming: 1 base; junction bases outside the gene matches: 5. This CDR3 spans 17 amino acids. Germline V gives CDR1 SGHDT, CDR2 YYEEEE. CDR3 nucleotide sequence: TGTGCCAGCAGCTTAGGACTAGCGGGGGGCCCGTCCTACGAGCAGTACTTC. Its protein is CASSLGLAGGPSYEQYF.

The chain is built from TRBV19 and TRBJ1-2; tentatively, D is TRBD1 (6 bases). V gave up 5 bases and J gave up 2 bases, with 12 bases separating them. The CDR3 contains 14 residues. Germline V gene data show CDR1 as LNHDA and CDR2 as SQIVND (reference sequence). The CDR3 coding sequence is TGTGCCAGTAGTCCGCAGGGGCTAAACTATGGCTACACCTTC. Translation gives CASSPQGLNYGYTF.

In DNA, the CDR3 is TGTGCCAGCAGTTCTGTCGCCGGGGAGCTGTTTTTT. Its translation: CASSSVAGELFF. The chain is built from TRBV27 and TRBJ2-2; D is ambiguous. Trimming removed 4 bases from V and 6 bases from J, with 6 bases in between. Germline V gives CDR1 MNHEY, CDR2 SMNVEV (reference sequence). This CDR3 is built from 12 residues.

The chain employs TRBV10-3 and TRBJ1-3, with D maybe TRBD1 (5 bases). There are 14 residues in the CDR3. The germline CDR1 and CDR2 sequences are ENHRY and SYGVKD. The V end lost 0 bases, the J end lost 2 bases, and 5 bases lay between the germline ends. CDR3 region: CAISESTAGNTIYF. CDR3 in DNA: TGTGCCATCAGTGAGTCGACAGCTGGAAACACCATATATTTT.

V and J are TRBV30 and TRBJ2-1; perhaps TRBD1 as D (6 bases). Germline CDR1 GTSNPN, CDR2 SVGIG (reference sequence). The CDR3 is made up of 12 amino acids. V shed 2 bases and J shed 6 bases, with 8 bases lying between them. The CDR3 region is CAWSTGRNEQFF. The DNA for the CDR3 is TGTGCCTGGAGTACAGGGCGCAATGAGCAGTTCTTC.

V gene TRBV9 combines with J gene TRBJ1-1; 7 bases map to TRBD1. CDR3 length: 14 residues. CDR1 is SGDLS, CDR2 YYNGEE, per germline. The trim removed 4 bases at V and 1 base at J, leaving 4 bases unmatched. CDR3 DNA sequence: TGTGCCAGCAGCACACAGGGGCGGAACACTGAAGCTTTCTTT. The encoded protein is CASSTQGRNTEAFF. Based on the CDR3 plus reference TRBV9 and TRBJ1-1, the full variable domain is DSGVTQTPKHLITATGQRVTLRCSPRSGDLSVYWYQQSLDQGLQFLIQYYNGEERAKGNILERFSAQQFPDLHSELNLSSLELGDSALYFCASSTQGRNTEAFFGQGTRLTVV.

The V and J genes are TRBV6-5 and TRBJ2-7; 14 nucleotides align to TRBD2. Per the germline V gene, CDR1 is MNHEY and CDR2 is SVGAGI. The V gene end was trimmed by 6 bases and the J gene end by 3 bases; junction bases not matched to a gene: 4. The CDR3 has 15 residues. Here the CDR3 DNA reads TGTGCCAGCAGCCCGGGACTAGCGGGGGTCTACGAGCAGTACTTC. It specifies CASSPGLAGVYEQYF.

V and J are TRBV19 and TRBJ2-7, with a weak D call TRBD2 (5 bases). The V gene's germline CDR1 is LNHDA and CDR2 SQIVND (reference sequence). Trimming removed 7 bases at V and 6 bases at J, with 16 bases between. This CDR3 comprises 13 residues. For the CDR3, the DNA is TGTGCCAGTATGTCCTTGGGAGTAGGCGAGCAGTACTTC. Residues: CASMSLGVGEQYF.

The CDR3 DNA is TGTGCCAGTAGTATAGACCCGGACAGGGGGCTTGACACTGAAGCTTTCTTT. Translation gives CASSIDPDRGLDTEAFF. V is TRBV19 and J is TRBJ1-1; 11 nucleotides match TRBD1. The CDR3 covers 17 residues. From germline, CDR1 is LNHDA and CDR2 SQIVND (reference sequence). V was clipped by 0 bases and J by 3 bases; unmatched bases: 6.

The chain employs TRBV13 and TRBJ1-1; tentative D call: TRBD1 (5 bases). The germline V gene encodes CDR1 PRHDT and CDR2 FYEKMQ (reference sequence). CDR3 length: 16 amino acids. V shed 4 bases and J shed 3 bases, with 18 bases lying between them. The DNA of the CDR3 is TGTGCCAGCAGCTCTTATGGGCAGGGCCGATACACTGAAGCTTTCTTT. This codes for CASSSYGQGRYTEAFF. Combining the CDR3 with reference TRBV13 and TRBJ1-1 gives the whole variable domain AAGVIQSPRHLIKEKRETATLKCYPIPRHDTVYWYQQGPGQDPQFLISFYEKMQSDKGSIPDRFSAQQFSDYHSELNMSSLELGDSALYFCASSSYGQGRYTEAFFGQGTRLTVV.

The V and J genes are TRBV5-8 and TRBJ2-3, with TRBD1 as a possible D gene (6 bases). Germline CDR1 and CDR2: SGHTS and YDEGEE. V was pared by 4 bases and J by 9 bases, with 12 bases between. CDR3 length equals 12 residues. The CDR3 sequence is CASSHRAPTQYF. For the CDR3, the DNA is TGTGCCAGCAGCCACAGGGCCCCCACGCAGTATTTT.

A note on this clone: Within the sample, other DNA sequences also encode this same CDR3. V and J are TRBV5-1 and TRBJ1-1; 10 positions agree with TRBD1. The CDR3 length is 15 residues. Germline V gene data show CDR1 as SGHRS and CDR2 as YFSETQ. V gave up 0 bases and J gave up 3 bases; unmatched junction bases: 2. This CDR3 is CASSLGQGAHTEAFF. The CDR3 DNA is TGCGCCAGCAGCTTGGGACAGGGGGCGCACACTGAAGCTTTCTTT. Using reference TRBV5-1 and TRBJ1-1 for the parts outside the CDR3, the full variable domain is KAGVTQTPRYLIKTRGQQVTLSCSPISGHRSVSWYQQTPGQGLQFLFEYFSETQRNKGNFPGRFSGRQFSNSRSEMNVSTLELGDSALYLCASSLGQGAHTEAFFGQGTRLTVV.

This sequence joins TRBV6-5 and TRBJ1-4, with D perhaps TRBD1 (6 bases). Per the germline V gene, CDR1 is MNHEY and CDR2 is SVGAGI. The CDR3 spans 15 residues. The V and J ends lost 2 bases and 1 base respectively, with 8 bases between them. The CDR3 sequence: CASSYETGTNEKLFF. The CDR3 region has the DNA TGTGCCAGCAGTTACGAGACAGGAACTAATGAAAAACTGTTTTTT.

This chain links TRBV2 with TRBJ2-5; D possibly corresponds to TRBD2 (6 bases). This CDR3 contains 14 residues. V was pared by 4 bases and J by 7 bases, with 16 bases between. Germline V gene lookup returns CDR1 SNHLY and CDR2 FYNNEI. In DNA, the CDR3 is TGTGCCAGCAGTGGGACCGTCGGGAGTCGGACCCAGTACTTC. This gives the protein CASSGTVGSRTQYF.

This sequence joins TRBV5-1 and TRBJ2-5; 8 nucleotides line up with TRBD1. V gave up 4 bases and J gave up 5 bases; unmatched junction bases: 7. Germline V gene data show CDR1 as SGHRS and CDR2 as YFSETQ. CDR3 length equals 14 residues. In nucleotides, the CDR3 is TGCGCCAGCAGCCGGACAGGGCAGGAGGAGACCCAGTACTTC. Translation gives CASSRTGQEETQYF.